A selection of T cell receptor beta chains follows, all from one sample in a study of CD8 T cells in Susac syndrome. Using its own MiXCR run on the immunoSEQ multiplex PCR reads, TCRdb lists one record per CDR3 protein. The sample records a few hundred thousand distinct CDR3 sequences, approximately 95% being singletons. Sequenced sample: CD4+ T cells from PBMCs. The receptors come from a human donor with multiple sclerosis. CDR3s include the opening cysteine and the closing phenylalanine or tryptophan. Each record gives: clone size, D gene, V gene, J gene, CDR3 protein, CDR3 DNA. D genes are given only for firm matches. A clone size is listed for some rows: how often the clone was seen (once, few, many), or a class if it is expanded.

-	-	TRBV7-3	TRBJ2-3	CASSPQGADTQYF	TGTGCCAGCAGCCCCCAGGGCGCAGATACGCAGTATTTT
-	TRBD2	TRBV3-1	TRBJ2-7	CASSPPTGGTYEQYF	TGTGCCAGCAGCCCCCCCACGGGAGGGACCTACGAGCAGTACTTC
-	-	TRBV2	TRBJ1-2	CASSEGTYGYTF	TGTGCCAGCAGTGAAGGGACCTATGGCTACACCTTC
-	-	TRBV7-9	TRBJ2-7	CASSEVTYEQYF	TGTGCCAGCAGCGAAGTTACCTACGAGCAGTACTTC
-	-	TRBV3-1	TRBJ2-3	CASSQEGVTDTQYF	TGTGCCAGCAGCCAAGAAGGAGTCACAGATACGCAGTATTTT
-	TRBD1	TRBV4-1	TRBJ2-7	CASSQTGGYEQYF	TGCGCCAGCAGCCAGACAGGGGGCTACGAGCAGTACTTC
-	-	TRBV20-1	TRBJ2-3	CSGERDADTQYF	TGCAGTGGTGAAAGGGACGCAGATACGCAGTATTTT
-	-	TRBV10-3	TRBJ2-7	CATRTPTWGANEQYF	TGTGCCACGCGCACTCCCACCTGGGGGGCGAACGAGCAGTACTTC
-	-	TRBV6-5	TRBJ1-1	CASRKTGNTEAFF	TGTGCCAGCAGAAAGACAGGGAACACTGAAGCTTTCTTT
once	-	TRBV28	TRBJ2-1	CASRGLFGEQFF	TGTGCCAGCAGGGGACTTTTCGGCGAGCAGTTCTTC
-	-	TRBV28	TRBJ2-5	CASSLSLNQETQYF	TGTGCCAGCAGTTTATCGTTGAACCAAGAGACCCAGTACTTC
-	-	TRBV30	TRBJ1-1	CAWSAWLWQGQAFF	TGTGCCTGGAGTGCATGGCTTTGGCAGGGCCAAGCTTTCTTT
-	-	TRBV2	TRBJ2-7	CASSSNRGGSYEQYF	TGTGCCAGCAGTTCCAACAGGGGAGGCTCCTACGAGCAGTACTTC
-	TRBD2	TRBV4-2	TRBJ2-1	CASSQAPGGGADNEQFF	TGTGCCAGCAGCCAAGCCCCCGGGGGGGGTGCCGACAATGAGCAGTTCTTC
-	TRBD2	TRBV20-1	TRBJ2-7	CSMVAGGRNEQYF	TGCAGTATGGTAGCGGGGGGGCGAAACGAGCAGTACTTC